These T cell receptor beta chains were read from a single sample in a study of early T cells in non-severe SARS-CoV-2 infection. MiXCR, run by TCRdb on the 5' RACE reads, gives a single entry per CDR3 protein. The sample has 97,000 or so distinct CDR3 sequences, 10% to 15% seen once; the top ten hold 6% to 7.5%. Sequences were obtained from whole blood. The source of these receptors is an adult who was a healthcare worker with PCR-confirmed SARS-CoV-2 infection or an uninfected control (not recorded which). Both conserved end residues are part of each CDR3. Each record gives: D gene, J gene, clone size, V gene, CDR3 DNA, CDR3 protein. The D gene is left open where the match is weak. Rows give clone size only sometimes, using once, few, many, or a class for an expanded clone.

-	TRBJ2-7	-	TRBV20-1	TGCAGCGCCCAAGTAGCGGAAACCTACGAGCAGTACTTC	CSAQVAETYEQYF
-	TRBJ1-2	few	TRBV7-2	TGTGCCAGCAGCTTAGTCCACAGAGCTAACTATGGCTACACCTTC	CASSLVHRANYGYTF
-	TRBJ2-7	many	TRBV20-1	TGCAGTGCTATGACCGGGACGGCAAGCTACGAGCAGTACTTC	CSAMTGTASYEQYF
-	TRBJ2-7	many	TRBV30	TGTGCCTGGAGCTTAGGGCTCCCCTTCCACTACGAGCAGTACTTC	CAWSLGLPFHYEQYF
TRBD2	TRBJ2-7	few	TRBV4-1	TGCGCCAGCGCCCGGGAGGGCCCCTTTCTAAACTACGAGCAGTACTTC	CASAREGPFLNYEQYF
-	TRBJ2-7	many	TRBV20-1	TGCAGTGCAAAGCGGTCTGGAGCCTACGAGCAGTACTTC	CSAKRSGAYEQYF
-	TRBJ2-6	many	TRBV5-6	TGTGCCAGCAGCGGGGGGACAGCCTCTGGGGCCAACGTCCTGACTTTC	CASSGGTASGANVLTF
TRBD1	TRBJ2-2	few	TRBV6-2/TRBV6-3	TGTGCCAGCAGGCCGGGACAGAGGGAAACCGGGGAGCTGTTTTTT	CASRPGQRETGELFF
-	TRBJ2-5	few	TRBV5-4	TGTGCCAGCAGCCCCGAACCTGAACGCCCGGAGACCCAGTACTTC	CASSPEPERPETQYF
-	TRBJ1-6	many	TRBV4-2	TGTGCCAGCAGCCAAGTGTCCTATAATTCACCCCTCCACTTT	CASSQVSYNSPLHF
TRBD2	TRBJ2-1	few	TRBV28	TGTGCCAGCATGAAGGGACTAGCGGGATCCAGTGAGCAGTTCTTC	CASMKGLAGSSEQFF
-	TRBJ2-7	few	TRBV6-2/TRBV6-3	TGTGCCAGCAACCTAGCAGGGCTCTACGAGCAGTACTTC	CASNLAGLYEQYF
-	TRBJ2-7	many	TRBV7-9	TGTGCCACCTCGTCGCTCGCTGACTACGAGCAGTACTTC	CATSSLADYEQYF
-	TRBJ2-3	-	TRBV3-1	TGTGCCAGCAGCCAGGCCCCACTAGGTCTTACAGATACGCAGTATTTT	CASSQAPLGLTDTQYF
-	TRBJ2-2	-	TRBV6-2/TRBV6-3	TGTGTCAGCACGGTGAGACTTTCCGGGGAGCTGTTTTTT	CVSTVRLSGELFF
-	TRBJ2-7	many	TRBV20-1	TGCAGGGCCGAACGGAGGGCCTACGAGCAGTACTTC	CRAERRAYEQYF
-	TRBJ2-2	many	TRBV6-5	TGTGCCAGCACAAACCTACTCTACACCGGGGAGCTGTTTTTT	CASTNLLYTGELFF
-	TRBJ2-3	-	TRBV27	TGTGCCAGCAACTCACTCGACAGAAATTCAGATACGCAGTATTTT	CASNSLDRNSDTQYF
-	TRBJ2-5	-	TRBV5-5	TGTGCCAGCAGCTCGACTAGCCAAGAGACCCAGTACTTC	CASSSTSQETQYF
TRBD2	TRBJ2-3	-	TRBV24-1	TGTGCCGTCGCCGGGACTAGCGGGAGGAGGGGCACAGATACGCAGTATTTT	CAVAGTSGRRGTDTQYF
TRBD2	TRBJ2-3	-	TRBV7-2	TGTGCCAGCAGCTCCGCTAGCGGGAGTTTCGATACGCAGTATTTT	CASSSASGSFDTQYF
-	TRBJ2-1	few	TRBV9	TGTGCCAGCAGCGTAGGAATAGCAAATGAGCAGTTCTTC	CASSVGIANEQFF
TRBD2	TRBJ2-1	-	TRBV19	TGTGCCAGTAGTATTAGGTCTAGCGGGCGCTACAATGAGCAGTTCTTC	CASSIRSSGRYNEQFF
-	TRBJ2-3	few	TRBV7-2	TGTGCCAGCAGCTTAGTCGTCGGGTTCACAGATACGCAGTATTTT	CASSLVVGFTDTQYF
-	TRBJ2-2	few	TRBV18	TGTGCCAGCTCACCGACTCGCACCGGGGAGCTGTTTTTT	CASSPTRTGELFF
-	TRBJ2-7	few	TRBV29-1	TGCAGCGTTGAGGGGCTCAATGATTACGAGCAGTACTTC	CSVEGLNDYEQYF
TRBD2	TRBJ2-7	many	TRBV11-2	TGTGCCAGCAGCGGGGGACTAGCGGGAGAGCACGAGCAGTACTTC	CASSGGLAGEHEQYF
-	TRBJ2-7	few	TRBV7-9	TGTGCCAGCAACGGAGGTGGGAACTACGAGCAGTACTTC	CASNGGGNYEQYF
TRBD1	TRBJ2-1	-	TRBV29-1	TGCAGCGGGGGACAGTACAATGAGCAGTTCTTC	CSGGQYNEQFF
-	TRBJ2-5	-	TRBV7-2	TGTGCCAGCAGCACGGCAGGGTCTCAAGAGACCCAGTACTTC	CASSTAGSQETQYF
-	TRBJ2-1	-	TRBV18	TGTGCCAGCTCGCGAAATACAGGGTCGAATGAGCAGTTCTTC	CASSRNTGSNEQFF
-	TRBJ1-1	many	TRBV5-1	TGCGCCAGCAGGGACATTCGGAACACTGAAGCTTTCTTT	CASRDIRNTEAFF
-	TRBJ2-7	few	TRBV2	TGTGCCAGCAGAATGGACACCGGCTCCTACGAGCAGTACTTC	CASRMDTGSYEQYF
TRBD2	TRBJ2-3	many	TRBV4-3	TGCGCCAGCAGCCAAGCACTAGCGGGAGGGCCGAAAACGCAGTATTTT	CASSQALAGGPKTQYF
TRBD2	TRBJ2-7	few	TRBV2	TGTGCCAGCAGCGCCAAACTAGCGGGTGGGCCCGAGCAGTACTTC	CASSAKLAGGPEQYF